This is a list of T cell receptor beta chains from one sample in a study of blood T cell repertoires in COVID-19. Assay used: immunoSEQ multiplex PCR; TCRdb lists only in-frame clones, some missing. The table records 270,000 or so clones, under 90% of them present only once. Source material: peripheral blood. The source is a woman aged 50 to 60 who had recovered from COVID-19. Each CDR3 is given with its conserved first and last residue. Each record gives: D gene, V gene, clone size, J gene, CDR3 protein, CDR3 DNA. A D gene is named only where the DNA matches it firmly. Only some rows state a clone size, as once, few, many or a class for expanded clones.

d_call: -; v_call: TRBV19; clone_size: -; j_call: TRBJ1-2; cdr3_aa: CASTDRNYGYTF; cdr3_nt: TGTGCCAGTACCGACAGAAACTATGGCTACACCTTC
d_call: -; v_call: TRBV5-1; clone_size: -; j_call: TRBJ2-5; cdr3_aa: CASSLARWGEKDEETQYF; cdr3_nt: TGCGCCAGCAGCTTGGCCAGGTGGGGGGAGAAGGATGAAGAGACCCAGTACTTC
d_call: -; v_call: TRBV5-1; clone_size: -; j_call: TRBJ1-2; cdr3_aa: CASSSGGAPNYGYTF; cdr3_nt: TGCGCCAGCAGCAGCGGGGGGGCGCCTAACTATGGCTACACCTTC
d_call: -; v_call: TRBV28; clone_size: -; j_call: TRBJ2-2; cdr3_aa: CASSLRGTKGGELFF; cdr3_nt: TGTGCCAGCAGCCTTAGGGGGACAAAAGGCGGGGAGCTGTTTTTT
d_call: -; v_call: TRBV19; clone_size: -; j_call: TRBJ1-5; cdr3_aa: CASSQLVNGPQHF; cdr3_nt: TGTGCCAGTAGCCAACTGGTCAACGGGCCCCAGCATTTT
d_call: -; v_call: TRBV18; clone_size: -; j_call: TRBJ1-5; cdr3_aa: CASSKGGDSQPQHF; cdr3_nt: TGTGCCAGCTCGAAAGGGGGTGACAGTCAGCCCCAGCATTTT
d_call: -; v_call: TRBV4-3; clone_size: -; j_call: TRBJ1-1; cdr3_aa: CASSQEVTGKTEAFF; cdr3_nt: TGCGCCAGCAGCCAAGAGGTCACGGGGAAGACTGAAGCTTTCTTT
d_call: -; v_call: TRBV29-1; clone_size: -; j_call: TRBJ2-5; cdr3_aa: CSVRVGAVQETQYF; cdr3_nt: TGCAGCGTCAGGGTGGGGGCCGTCCAAGAGACCCAGTACTTC
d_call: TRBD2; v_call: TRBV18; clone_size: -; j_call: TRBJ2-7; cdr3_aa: CASSLSTSFGSYEQYF; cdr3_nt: TGTGCCAGCTCACTCTCGACTAGCTTTGGCTCCTACGAGCAGTACTTC
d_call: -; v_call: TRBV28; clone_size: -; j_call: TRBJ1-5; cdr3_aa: CASSLAGQPQHF; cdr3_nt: TGTGCCAGCAGTTTGGCTGGTCAGCCCCAGCATTTT
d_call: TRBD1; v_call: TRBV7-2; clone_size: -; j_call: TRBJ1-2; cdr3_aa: CASSLNGPQGVGGVGYTF; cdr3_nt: TGTGCCAGCAGCTTAAATGGGCCGCAGGGGGTGGGCGGCGTCGGCTACACCTTC
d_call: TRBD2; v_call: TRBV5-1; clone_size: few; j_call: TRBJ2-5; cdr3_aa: CASSLDTSGETQYF; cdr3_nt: TGCGCCAGCAGCTTGGACACTAGCGGGGAGACCCAGTACTTC
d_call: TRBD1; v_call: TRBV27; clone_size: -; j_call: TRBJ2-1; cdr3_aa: CASSPGQVDYNEQFF; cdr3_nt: TGTGCCAGCAGTCCAGGACAGGTGGACTACAATGAGCAGTTCTTC
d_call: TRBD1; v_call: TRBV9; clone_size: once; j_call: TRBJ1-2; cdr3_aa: CASSVSLGQGNYGYTF; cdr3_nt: TGTGCCAGCAGCGTTTCCCTGGGACAGGGGAACTATGGCTACACCTTC
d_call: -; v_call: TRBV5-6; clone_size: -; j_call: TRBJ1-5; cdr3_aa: CASSAQGLNQPQHF; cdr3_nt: TGTGCCAGCAGCGCACAGGGCCTCAATCAGCCCCAGCATTTT
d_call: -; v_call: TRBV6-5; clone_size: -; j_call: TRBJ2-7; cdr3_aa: CASSYSDSYEQYF; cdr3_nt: TGTGCCAGCAGTTACTCGGACAGCTACGAGCAGTACTTC
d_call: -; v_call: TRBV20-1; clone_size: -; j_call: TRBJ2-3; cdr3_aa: CSARAADTQYF; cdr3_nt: TGCAGTGCTAGAGCTGCAGATACGCAGTATTTT
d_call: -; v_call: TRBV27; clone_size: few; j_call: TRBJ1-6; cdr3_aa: CASRNWGDNSPLHF; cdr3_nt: TGTGCCAGCAGGAACTGGGGAGATAATTCACCCCTCCACTTT
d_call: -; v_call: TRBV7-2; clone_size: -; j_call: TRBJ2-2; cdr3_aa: CASSSPTRNTGELFF; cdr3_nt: TGTGCCAGCAGCTCCCCGACTAGAAACACCGGGGAGCTGTTTTTT
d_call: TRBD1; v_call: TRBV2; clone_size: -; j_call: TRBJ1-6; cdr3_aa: CASSSQGGGNSPLHF; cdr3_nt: TGTGCCAGCAGTTCACAGGGGGGAGGTAATTCACCCCTCCACTTT
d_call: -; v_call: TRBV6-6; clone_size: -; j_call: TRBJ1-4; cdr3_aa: CASLNNGLRGEKLFF; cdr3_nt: TGTGCCAGCTTGAATAATGGCCTCCGCGGGGAAAAACTGTTTTTT
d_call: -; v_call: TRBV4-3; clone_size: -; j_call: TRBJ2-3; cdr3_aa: CASSKQLQGFTDTQYF; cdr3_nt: TGCGCCAGCAGCAAACAACTTCAGGGATTCACAGATACGCAGTATTTT
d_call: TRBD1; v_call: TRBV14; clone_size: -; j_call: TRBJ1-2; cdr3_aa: CASSRSRDSLYGYTF; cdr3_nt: TGTGCCAGCAGCCGAAGCCGGGACAGCCTATATGGCTACACCTTC
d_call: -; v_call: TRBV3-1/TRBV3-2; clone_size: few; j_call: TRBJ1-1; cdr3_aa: CASSQGGRNTEAFF; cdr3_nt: TGTGCCAGCAGCCAAGGCGGCAGGAACACTGAAGCTTTCTTT
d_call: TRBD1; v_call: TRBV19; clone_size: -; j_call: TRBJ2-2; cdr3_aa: CASSPRQGAAGELFF; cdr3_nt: TGTGCCAGTAGTCCACGACAGGGAGCGGCCGGGGAGCTGTTTTTT
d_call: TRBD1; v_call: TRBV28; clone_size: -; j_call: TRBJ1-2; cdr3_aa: CASSLGTGGNGYTF; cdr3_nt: TGTGCCAGCAGTTTAGGGACAGGAGGAAATGGCTACACCTTC
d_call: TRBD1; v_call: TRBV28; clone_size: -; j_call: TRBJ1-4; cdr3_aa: CASSIRTGRGEKLFF; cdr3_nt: TGTGCCAGCAGTATACGGACAGGGCGGGGTGAAAAACTGTTTTTT
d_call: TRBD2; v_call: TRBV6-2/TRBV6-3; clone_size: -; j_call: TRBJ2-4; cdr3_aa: CASSYGTVAGYQYF; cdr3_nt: TGTGCCAGCAGTTACGGAACGGTAGCGGGATATCAGTACTTC
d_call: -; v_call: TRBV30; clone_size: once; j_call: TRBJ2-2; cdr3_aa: CAWRTPGQVMTGELFF; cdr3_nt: TGTGCCTGGAGGACTCCAGGGCAGGTTATGACCGGGGAGCTGTTTTTT
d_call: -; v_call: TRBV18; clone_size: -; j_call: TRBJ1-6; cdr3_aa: CASSPSGDSPLHF; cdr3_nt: TGTGCCAGCTCACCGTCCGGGGATTCACCCCTCCACTTT
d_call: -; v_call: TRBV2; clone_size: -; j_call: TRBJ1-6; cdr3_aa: CTGGDFDNSPLHF; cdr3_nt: TGTACTGGAGGGGATTTCGATAATTCACCCCTCCACTTT
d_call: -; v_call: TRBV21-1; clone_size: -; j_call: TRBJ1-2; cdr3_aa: CASSSTDTTGYTF; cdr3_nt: TGTGCCAGCAGCTCTACGGACACGACGGGCTACACCTTC
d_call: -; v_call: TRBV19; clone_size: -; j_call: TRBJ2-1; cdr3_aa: CASTLRGGQGNNEQFF; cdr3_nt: TGTGCCAGTACCCTCCGGGGGGGACAGGGAAACAATGAGCAGTTCTTC
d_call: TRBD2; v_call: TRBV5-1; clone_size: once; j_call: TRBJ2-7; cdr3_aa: CASSYGSGGDYEQYF; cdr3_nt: TGCGCCAGCAGCTACGGGTCGGGGGGAGACTACGAGCAGTACTTC
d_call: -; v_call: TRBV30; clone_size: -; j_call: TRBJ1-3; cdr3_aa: CAWSVSGATIYF; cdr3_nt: TGTGCCTGGAGCGTTTCTGGGGCCACCATATATTTT
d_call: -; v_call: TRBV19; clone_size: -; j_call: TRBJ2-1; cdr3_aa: CASSIGLDSYNEQFF; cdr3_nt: TGTGCCAGTAGTATTGGACTTGACTCCTACAATGAGCAGTTCTTC
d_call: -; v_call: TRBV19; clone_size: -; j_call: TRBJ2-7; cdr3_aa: CASSMFWQGSNYEQYF; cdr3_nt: TGTGCCAGTAGTATGTTTTGGCAGGGATCAAATTACGAGCAGTACTTC
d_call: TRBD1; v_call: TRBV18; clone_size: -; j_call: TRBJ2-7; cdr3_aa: CASSQSVPRTGGFEQYF; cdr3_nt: TGTGCCAGCTCACAATCAGTGCCTCGGACAGGGGGTTTCGAGCAGTACTTC
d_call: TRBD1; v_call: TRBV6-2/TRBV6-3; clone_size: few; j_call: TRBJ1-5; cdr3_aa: CASSGQGEGEPQHF; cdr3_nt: TGTGCCAGCAGTGGACAGGGGGAAGGGGAGCCCCAGCATTTT
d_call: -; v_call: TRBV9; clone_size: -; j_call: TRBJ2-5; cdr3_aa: CASSVGGRGVVETQYF; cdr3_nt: TGTGCCAGCAGCGTAGGGGGCAGGGGAGTGGTGGAGACCCAGTACTTC
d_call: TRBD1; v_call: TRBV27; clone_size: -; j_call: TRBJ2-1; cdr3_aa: CASSWQGASEQFF; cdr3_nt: TGTGCCAGCAGTTGGCAGGGGGCCAGTGAGCAGTTCTTC
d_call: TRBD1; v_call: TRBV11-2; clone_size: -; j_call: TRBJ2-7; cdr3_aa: CASSFGTGGLYEQYF; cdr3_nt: TGTGCCAGCAGCTTTGGGACAGGGGGATTATACGAGCAGTACTTC
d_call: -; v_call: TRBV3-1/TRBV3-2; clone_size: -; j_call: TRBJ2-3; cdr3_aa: CASSQDEDTQYF; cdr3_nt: TGTGCCAGCAGCCAAGATGAGGATACGCAGTATTTT
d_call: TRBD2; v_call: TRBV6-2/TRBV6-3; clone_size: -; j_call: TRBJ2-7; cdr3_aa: CASSHRLAGGPSYEQYF; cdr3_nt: TGTGCCAGCAGTCACCGGCTAGCGGGGGGGCCTTCCTACGAGCAGTACTTC
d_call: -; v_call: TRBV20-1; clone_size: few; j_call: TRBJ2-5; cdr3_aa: CSASSVGNQETQYF; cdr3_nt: TGCAGTGCTAGTAGCGTCGGAAACCAAGAGACCCAGTACTTC
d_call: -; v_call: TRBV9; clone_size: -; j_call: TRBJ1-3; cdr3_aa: CASSVDRETGNTIYF; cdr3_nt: TGTGCCAGCAGCGTAGACAGGGAGACTGGAAACACCATATATTTT
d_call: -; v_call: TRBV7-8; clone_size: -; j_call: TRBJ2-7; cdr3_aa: CASSSPPGTEYYYEQYF; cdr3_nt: TGTGCCAGCAGCTCCCCCCCCGGGACTGAATACTACTACGAGCAGTACTTC
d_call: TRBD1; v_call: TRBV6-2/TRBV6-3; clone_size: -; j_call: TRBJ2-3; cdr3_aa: CASSYPVLRGRERDTQYF; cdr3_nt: TGTGCCAGCAGTTATCCTGTCCTCAGGGGGCGAGAAAGAGATACGCAGTATTTT
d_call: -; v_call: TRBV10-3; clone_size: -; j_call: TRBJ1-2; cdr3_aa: CAISWGVEANYGYTF; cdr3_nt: TGTGCCATCAGTTGGGGCGTGGAAGCTAACTATGGCTACACCTTC
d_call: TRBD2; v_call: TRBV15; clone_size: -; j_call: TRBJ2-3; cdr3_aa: CATSRDAGGTDTQYF; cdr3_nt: TGTGCCACCAGCAGAGATGCGGGGGGCACAGATACGCAGTATTTT
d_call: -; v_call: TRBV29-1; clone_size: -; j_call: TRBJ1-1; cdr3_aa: CSVEQDRANTEAFF; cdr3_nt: TGCAGCGTTGAACAGGACAGAGCGAACACTGAAGCTTTCTTT
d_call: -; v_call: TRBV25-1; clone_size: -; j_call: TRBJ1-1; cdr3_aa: CASSEPGQMNTEAFF; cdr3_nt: TGTGCCAGCAGTGAACCAGGGCAGATGAACACTGAAGCTTTCTTT
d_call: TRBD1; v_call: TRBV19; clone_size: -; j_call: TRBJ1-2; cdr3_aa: CASQPIHRQGRVYGYTF; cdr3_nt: TGTGCCAGTCAACCAATTCATCGACAGGGAAGGGTCTATGGCTACACCTTC
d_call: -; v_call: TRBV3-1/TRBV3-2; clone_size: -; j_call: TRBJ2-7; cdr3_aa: CASSPRQSYEQYF; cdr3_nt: TGTGCCAGCAGCCCCCGCCAGTCCTACGAGCAGTACTTC
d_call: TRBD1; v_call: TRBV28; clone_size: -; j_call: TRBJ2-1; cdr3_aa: CASSSDRGRIYNEQFF; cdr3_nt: TGTGCCAGCAGCTCGGACAGGGGACGAATTTACAATGAGCAGTTCTTC
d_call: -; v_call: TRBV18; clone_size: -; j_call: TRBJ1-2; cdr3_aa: CASSPGAGANYGYTF; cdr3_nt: TGTGCCAGCTCACCAGGAGCAGGGGCCAACTATGGCTACACCTTC
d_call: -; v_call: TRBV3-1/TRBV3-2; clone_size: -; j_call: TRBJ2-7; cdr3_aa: CASSQALRSSYEQYF; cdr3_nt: TGTGCCAGCAGCCAGGCGCTTCGGAGCTCCTACGAGCAGTACTTC
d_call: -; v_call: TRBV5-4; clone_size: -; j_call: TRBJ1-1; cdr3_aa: CASSRRGATEAFF; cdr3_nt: TGTGCCAGCAGCCGACGGGGTGCGACTGAAGCTTTCTTT